This TCR beta chain was sequenced during a study of blood T cell repertoires in COVID-19. Sequenced by immunoSEQ multiplex PCR; TCRdb stores in-frame clones only, minus some. This table holds fewer than 350,000 clones, roughly 88% found once. This clone appeared a single time. The V gene's germline CDR1 is SGHTS and CDR2 YDEGEE. The CDR3 is 15 amino acids. J was trimmed by 4 bases and V by 0 bases; bases with no gene match: 5. The chain carries TRBV5-8 and TRBJ1-1; 8 bases are a match to TRBD1. Sequenced: peripheral blood. This TCR was recovered from a man between 18 and 29 years old with active or convalescent COVID-19. CDR3 in amino acids: CASSLVTGGSTEAFF. CDR3 nucleotide sequence: TGTGCCAGCAGCTTGGTTACAGGGGGTAGCACTGAAGCTTTCTTT. The variable domain in full, with the rest retrieved from reference TRBV5-8 and TRBJ1-1, is EAGVTQSPTHLIKTRGQQATLRCSPISGHTSVYWYQQALGLGLQFLLWYDEGEERNRGNFPPRFSGRQFPNYSSELNVNALELEDSALYLCASSLVTGGSTEAFFGQGTRLTVV.